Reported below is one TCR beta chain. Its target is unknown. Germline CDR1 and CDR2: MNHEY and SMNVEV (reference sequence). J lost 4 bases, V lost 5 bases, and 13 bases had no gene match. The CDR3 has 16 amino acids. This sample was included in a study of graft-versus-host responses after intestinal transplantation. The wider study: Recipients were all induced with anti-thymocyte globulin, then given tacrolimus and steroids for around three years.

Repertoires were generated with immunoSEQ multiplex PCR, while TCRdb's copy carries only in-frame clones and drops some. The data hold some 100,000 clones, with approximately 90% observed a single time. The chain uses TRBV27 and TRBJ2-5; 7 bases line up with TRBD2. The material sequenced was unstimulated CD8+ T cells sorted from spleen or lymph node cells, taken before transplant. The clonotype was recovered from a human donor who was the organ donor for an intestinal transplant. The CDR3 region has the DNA TGTGCCAGCAGTCCCTTGGGGCGGGGGTTCGGAGAGACCCAGTACTTC. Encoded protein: CASSPLGRGFGETQYF.